This T cell receptor beta chain was obtained from a study of blood T cell repertoires in COVID-19. TCRdb's table, derived via immunoSEQ multiplex PCR, lists solely in-frame clones and lacks some. The repertoire holds almost 400,000 clones, with 89% as singletons. CDR1 is MNHEY, CDR2 SVGAGI, per germline. The CDR3 runs 15 residues. The trim removed 6 bases at V and 7 bases at J, leaving 4 bases unmatched. Sequenced sample: PBMCs or T cells enriched from blood (not recorded which). This TCR came from a woman in her twenties or thirties who had recovered from COVID-19. The chain employs TRBV6-5 and TRBJ2-2; 14 bases fit TRBD2. The CDR3 here is CASRGLAGAIGELFF. The CDR3 bases are TGTGCCAGCAGGGGACTAGCGGGAGCTATCGGGGAGCTGTTTTTT.